The 13 T cell receptor beta chains reported below all come from one sample, sequenced in a study of fetal regulatory T cell absence and autoimmunity. Assay used: immunoSEQ multiplex PCR; TCRdb lists only in-frame clones, some missing. This table holds around 100,000 clones, approximately 79% found once. Sequencing was carried out using pancreas tissue. The receptors come from a male donor with IPEX syndrome.

The rearrangement links TRBV6-5 to TRBJ1-2; 7 bases align to TRBD1. J lost 8 bases, V lost 0 bases, and 3 bases had no gene match. The CDR3 loop spans 13 amino acids. Germline-derived CDR1 and CDR2 are MNHEY and SVGAGI. The CDR3 region has the DNA TGTGCCAGCAGTTACTCAGGGGGCCGGGGCTACACCTTC. This codes for CASSYSGGRGYTF.

This chain links TRBV6-5 with TRBJ2-7, with D hard to call. Germline V gives CDR1 MNHEY, CDR2 SVGAGI. The V end was cut by 2 bases, the J end by 3 bases, with 8 bases between. The CDR3 is made up of 13 amino acids. CDR3 region: CASSYRYNYEQYF. The CDR3 region has the DNA TGTGCCAGCAGTTACCGATACAACTACGAGCAGTACTTC.

This clone was counted only a few times. The V gene is TRBV18, the J gene TRBJ1-2; 9 positions agree with TRBD1. Germline loops: CDR1 KGHSH, CDR2 LQKENI. The CDR3 is 16 amino acids. V lost 3 bases, J lost 2 bases, and 7 bases stayed unmatched. CDR3 loop: CASSPETGGSNYGYTF. In nucleotides, the CDR3 is TGTGCCAGCTCACCTGAGACAGGGGGAAGCAACTATGGCTACACCTTC.

V is TRBV6-1 and J is TRBJ1-1; D remains ambiguous. CDR3 length equals 14 residues. With 2 bases removed from V and 7 bases from J, the gap between germline ends came to 14 bases. Germline-derived CDR1 and CDR2 are MNHNS and SASEGT. CDR3 in DNA: TGTGCCAGCAGTGAAAAATATTCGACACTTGAAGCTTTCTTT. The encoded protein is CASSEKYSTLEAFF.

The rearrangement joins TRBV5-4 to TRBJ1-2, with D uncertain. Trimming stripped 0 bases from V and 0 bases from J, with 3 bases between. This CDR3 comprises 13 residues. Germline V gene data show CDR1 as SGHNT and CDR2 as YYREEE (reference sequence). The chain's CDR3 is CASSLDTNYGYTF. The CDR3 DNA reads TGTGCCAGCAGCTTGGACACTAACTATGGCTACACCTTC. The full variable domain, its missing parts supplied by reference TRBV5-4 and TRBJ1-2, is ETGVTQSPTHLIKTRGQQVTLRCSSQSGHNTVSWYQQALGQGPQFIFQYYREEENGRGNFPPRFSGLQFPNYSSELNVNALELDDSALYLCASSLDTNYGYTFGSGTRLTVV.

This clone was seen just once. Other DNA sequences in the sample encode the same CDR3. This chain joins TRBV9 and TRBJ2-3, with 12 bases that match TRBD2. Trimming cost V 0 bases and J 1 base; bases outside gene matches: 0. CDR3 length: 16 amino acids. CDR1 SGDLS and CDR2 YYNGEE come from the germline V gene. The CDR3 reads CASSVGLAGGTDTQYF. For the CDR3, the DNA is TGTGCCAGCAGCGTAGGACTAGCGGGGGGCACAGATACGCAGTATTTT.

In its sample, this clone was seen a few times. The gene calls are TRBV7-2 and TRBJ1-5; D is unclear. Between the trimmed V and J ends, which lost 1 base and 0 bases, there was a span of 7 bases. CDR3 length: 15 residues. The V gene's germline CDR1 is SGHTA and CDR2 FQGNSA. CDR3 sequence reads: CASSLGAHSNQPQHF. CDR3 sequence (DNA): TGTGCCAGCAGCTTAGGGGCACATAGCAATCAGCCCCAGCATTTT.

The rearrangement links TRBV7-2 to TRBJ1-2; D gene ambiguous. The CDR3 covers 13 residues. Germline V gives CDR1 SGHTA, CDR2 FQGNSA. V was clipped by 2 bases and J by 5 bases, with 9 bases between them. In nucleotides, the CDR3 is TGTGCCAGCAGCTTAATTGAGGAATATGGCTACACCTTC. This gives the protein CASSLIEEYGYTF.

J is TRBJ2-7 and V is TRBV27, with no clear D. V lost 6 bases and J 5 bases, leaving 11 bases between the germline ends. The CDR3 is 12 amino acids. Germline V gene sequence: CDR1 MNHEY, CDR2 SMNVEV (reference sequence). The CDR3 nucleotides read TGTGCCAGCAGAGACCAGGTTGACGAGCAGTACTTC. It yields the protein CASRDQVDEQYF.

This clone was picked up one time. The rearrangement joins TRBV7-2 to TRBJ2-3, with D possibly being TRBD2 (6 bases). This CDR3 is 13 amino acids long. V lost 3 bases to trimming and J lost 3 bases, with 7 bases between them. Germline V gene sequence: CDR1 SGHTA, CDR2 FQGNSA. The DNA for the CDR3 is TGTGCCAGCAGCTTCGGGGGAACAGATACGCAGTATTTT. Translation gives CASSFGGTDTQYF.

The rearrangement links TRBV13 to TRBJ2-5, with TRBD2 identical over 11 bases. Per the germline V gene, CDR1 is PRHDT and CDR2 is FYEKMQ (reference sequence). V shed 5 bases, J shed 2 bases, and the junction held 4 bases outside the gene matches. The CDR3 length is 15 residues. The CDR3 bases are TGTGCCAGCAGCCCCCGACTAGCGGGACAAGAGACCCAGTACTTC. This translates into CASSPRLAGQETQYF.

This chain links TRBV23-1 with TRBJ2-1; 7 positions agree with TRBD1. TRBV23-1 is an open reading frame, and its role is uncertain. V lost 0 bases to trimming and J lost 8 bases; unmatched junction nucleotides: 7. CDR3 length equals 15 residues. The CDR3 region is CASSQSSRGQDEQFF. CDR3 bases: TGCGCCAGCAGTCAATCGTCGAGGGGGCAGGATGAGCAGTTCTTC.

The chain links TRBV6-1 to TRBJ2-3; 7 bases align to TRBD1. Looked up from germline, CDR1 is MNHNS and CDR2 is SASEGT. The ends lost 7 bases at V and 5 bases at J; junction bases unmatched: 3. CDR3 size: 12 residues. DNA of the CDR3: TGTGCCAGCAAAGGGGGCATAGATACGCAGTATTTT. It specifies CASKGGIDTQYF.